This T cell receptor beta chain was obtained from a study of blood T cell repertoires in COVID-19. Study in general: The samples span acute and convalescent COVID-19 from the United States, Italy and Spain.

Produced via immunoSEQ multiplex PCR; TCRdb's table is partial and in-frame only. The sample includes approximately 410,000 clones, 70% to 90% seen only once; the top ten take more than 1.4%. Material for sequencing was peripheral blood. The sequence was obtained from a woman under 40 with active or convalescent COVID-19.

CDR3 in DNA: TGTGCCAGCAGCCTCCGGGACAGCCAAGAGACCCAGTACTTC. This encodes CASSLRDSQETQYF. The rearrangement uses TRBV7-8 and TRBJ2-5; 7 positions agree with TRBD1. V lost 5 bases to trimming and J lost 1 base; unmatched junction nucleotides: 4. The germline gives CDR1 SGHVS, CDR2 FQNEAQ. The CDR3 is 14 residues long.